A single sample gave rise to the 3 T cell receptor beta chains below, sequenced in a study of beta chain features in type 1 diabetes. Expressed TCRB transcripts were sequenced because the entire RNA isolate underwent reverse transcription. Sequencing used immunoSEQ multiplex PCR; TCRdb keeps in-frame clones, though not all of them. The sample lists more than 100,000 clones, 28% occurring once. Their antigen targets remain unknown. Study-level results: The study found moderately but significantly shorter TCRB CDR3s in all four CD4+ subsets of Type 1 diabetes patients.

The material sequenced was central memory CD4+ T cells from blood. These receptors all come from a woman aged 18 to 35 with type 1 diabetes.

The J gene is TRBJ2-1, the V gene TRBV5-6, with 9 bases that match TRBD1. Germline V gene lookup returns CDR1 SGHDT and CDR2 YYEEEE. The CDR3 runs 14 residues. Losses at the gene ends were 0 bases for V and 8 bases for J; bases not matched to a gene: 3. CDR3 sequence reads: CASSLGDRDDEQFF. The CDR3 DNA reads TGTGCCAGCAGCTTGGGGGACAGGGACGATGAGCAGTTCTTC.

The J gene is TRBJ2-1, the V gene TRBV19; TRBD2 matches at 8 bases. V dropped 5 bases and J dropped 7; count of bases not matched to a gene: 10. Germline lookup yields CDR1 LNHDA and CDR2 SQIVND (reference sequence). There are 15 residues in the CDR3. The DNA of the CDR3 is TGTGCCAGTAGTCCAATTAGCGGGATTGGGAATGAGCAGTTCTTC. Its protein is CASSPISGIGNEQFF.

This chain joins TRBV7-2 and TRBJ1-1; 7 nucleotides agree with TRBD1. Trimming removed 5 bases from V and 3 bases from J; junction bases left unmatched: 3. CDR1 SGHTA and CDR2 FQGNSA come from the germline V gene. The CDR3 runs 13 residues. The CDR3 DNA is TGTGCCAGCAGCCGGGACAGTCACACTGAAGCTTTCTTT. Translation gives CASSRDSHTEAFF.